This entry is about one T cell receptor beta chain. The sample originates from a study of cytomegalovirus exposure and HLA in healthy donors. Trimming pared 6 bases from V and 4 bases from J, leaving 10 bases between. The CDR3 is 11 residues long. The germline CDR1 and CDR2 sequences are DFQATT and SNEGSKA (reference sequence). The PCR was carried out with 60 Vbeta primers and 13 Jbeta primers. Sequenced by immunoSEQ multiplex PCR; TCRdb stores in-frame clones only, minus some. The table has some 190,000 clones, 70% to 85% seen once. The sequenced sample was PBMCs. The chain is built from TRBV20-1 and TRBJ2-7; D is ambiguous. The TCR originated in a man aged 18 to 29 in good health and CMV-seronegative. Here the CDR3 reads CSASLEYEQYF. In nucleotides, the CDR3 is TGCAGTGCGAGCCTTGAGTACGAGCAGTACTTC.